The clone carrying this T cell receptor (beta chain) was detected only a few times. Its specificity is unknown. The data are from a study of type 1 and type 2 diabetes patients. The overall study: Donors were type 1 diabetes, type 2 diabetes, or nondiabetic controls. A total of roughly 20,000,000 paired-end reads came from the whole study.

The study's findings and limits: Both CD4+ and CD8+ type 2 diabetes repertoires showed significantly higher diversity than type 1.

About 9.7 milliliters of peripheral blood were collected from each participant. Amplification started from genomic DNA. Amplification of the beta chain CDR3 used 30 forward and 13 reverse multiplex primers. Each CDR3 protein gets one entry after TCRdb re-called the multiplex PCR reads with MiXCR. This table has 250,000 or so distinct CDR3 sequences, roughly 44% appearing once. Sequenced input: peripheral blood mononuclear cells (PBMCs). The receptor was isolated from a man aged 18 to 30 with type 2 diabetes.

CDR3 in DNA: TGTGCCAGCAGTTCGGGACTAGCGGAGAACACCGGGGAGCTGTTTTTT. Amino acid sequence: CASSSGLAENTGELFF. V is TRBV25-1 and J is TRBJ2-2, with 11 bases matching TRBD2. This CDR3 has 16 amino acids. J gave up 1 base and V 5 bases, and 3 bases lay outside the gene matches. Per germline, CDR1 MGHDK and CDR2 SYGVNS.